This T cell receptor beta chain is drawn from a study of T cell repertoires in cytomegalovirus infection. TCRdb re-called the reads through MiXCR, storing one row per CDR3 protein. The repertoire holds fewer than 1,000,000 distinct CDR3 sequences, with approximately 31% as singletons. This clonotype was seen at least ten times. Its antigen is unknown. The CDR3 totals 14 residues. V was cut by 2 bases and J by 0 bases, with 4 bases left in between. Germline values: CDR1 MNHEY, CDR2 SVGEGT. The J gene is TRBJ2-2, the V gene TRBV6-2 or TRBV6-3; D is undetermined. The specimen comprised cultured CD8+ T cells from PBMCs, sampled from culture after CMV antigen stimulation. The origin of this receptor is a human donor in good health (CMV status not recorded). Some clones in this sample may be carry-over from other donors' samples. The CDR3 sequence is CASSYVSNTGELFF. CDR3 bases: TGTGCCAGCAGTTACGTCTCGAACACCGGGGAGCTGTTTTTT.